This T cell receptor beta chain was identified during a study of OX40 agonist ivuxolimab in advanced cancers. Study at large: Ivuxolimab, an agonist antibody against OX40 (CD134), was given to patients. Previous treatment with anti-PD-1, anti-PD-L1 or anti-CTLA-4 therapy was allowed; 30% to 50% had received some. Dose-escalation patients had hepatocellular carcinoma, melanoma, renal cell or head and neck cancer. Study conclusions and caveats: Partial responders dosed at 0.1-3.0 mg/kg displayed clonal expansion ranking among the lowest.

Method: immunoSEQ multiplex PCR; TCRdb's copy keeps in-frame clones and lacks some. Of about 51,000 clones listed, around nine tenths are singletons. With 5 bases removed from V and 5 bases from J, the gap between germline ends came to 16 bases. Looked up from germline, CDR1 is LNHDA and CDR2 is SQIVND (reference sequence). The CDR3 length is 15 residues. As regards this clone: Its antigen is currently unknown.

The sequence was collected from an adult with an advanced solid tumor such as melanoma, head and neck, liver or kidney cancer. The sequenced sample was CD4+ or CD8+ T cells sorted from blood, obtained in a trial of the OX40 agonist ivuxolimab. The rearrangement uses TRBV19 and TRBJ1-5; possibly TRBD1 for D (6 bases). The CDR3 is CASSFQQGGDQPQHF. The CDR3 DNA reads as TGTGCCAGTAGTTTCCAACAGGGAGGCGATCAGCCCCAGCATTTT.